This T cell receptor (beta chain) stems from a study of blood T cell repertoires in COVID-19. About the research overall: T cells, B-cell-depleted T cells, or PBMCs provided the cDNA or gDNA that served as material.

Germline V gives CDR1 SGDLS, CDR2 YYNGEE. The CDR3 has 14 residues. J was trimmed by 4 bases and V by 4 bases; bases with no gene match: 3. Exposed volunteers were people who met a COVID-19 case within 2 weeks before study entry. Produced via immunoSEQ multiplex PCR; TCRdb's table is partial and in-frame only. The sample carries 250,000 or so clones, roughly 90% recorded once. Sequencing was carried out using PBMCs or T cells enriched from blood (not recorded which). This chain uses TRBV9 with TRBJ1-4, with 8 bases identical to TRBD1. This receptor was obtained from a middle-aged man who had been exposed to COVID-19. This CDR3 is CASSSGQVNEKLFF. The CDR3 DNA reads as TGTGCCAGCAGCTCGGGACAGGTTAATGAAAAACTGTTTTTT.